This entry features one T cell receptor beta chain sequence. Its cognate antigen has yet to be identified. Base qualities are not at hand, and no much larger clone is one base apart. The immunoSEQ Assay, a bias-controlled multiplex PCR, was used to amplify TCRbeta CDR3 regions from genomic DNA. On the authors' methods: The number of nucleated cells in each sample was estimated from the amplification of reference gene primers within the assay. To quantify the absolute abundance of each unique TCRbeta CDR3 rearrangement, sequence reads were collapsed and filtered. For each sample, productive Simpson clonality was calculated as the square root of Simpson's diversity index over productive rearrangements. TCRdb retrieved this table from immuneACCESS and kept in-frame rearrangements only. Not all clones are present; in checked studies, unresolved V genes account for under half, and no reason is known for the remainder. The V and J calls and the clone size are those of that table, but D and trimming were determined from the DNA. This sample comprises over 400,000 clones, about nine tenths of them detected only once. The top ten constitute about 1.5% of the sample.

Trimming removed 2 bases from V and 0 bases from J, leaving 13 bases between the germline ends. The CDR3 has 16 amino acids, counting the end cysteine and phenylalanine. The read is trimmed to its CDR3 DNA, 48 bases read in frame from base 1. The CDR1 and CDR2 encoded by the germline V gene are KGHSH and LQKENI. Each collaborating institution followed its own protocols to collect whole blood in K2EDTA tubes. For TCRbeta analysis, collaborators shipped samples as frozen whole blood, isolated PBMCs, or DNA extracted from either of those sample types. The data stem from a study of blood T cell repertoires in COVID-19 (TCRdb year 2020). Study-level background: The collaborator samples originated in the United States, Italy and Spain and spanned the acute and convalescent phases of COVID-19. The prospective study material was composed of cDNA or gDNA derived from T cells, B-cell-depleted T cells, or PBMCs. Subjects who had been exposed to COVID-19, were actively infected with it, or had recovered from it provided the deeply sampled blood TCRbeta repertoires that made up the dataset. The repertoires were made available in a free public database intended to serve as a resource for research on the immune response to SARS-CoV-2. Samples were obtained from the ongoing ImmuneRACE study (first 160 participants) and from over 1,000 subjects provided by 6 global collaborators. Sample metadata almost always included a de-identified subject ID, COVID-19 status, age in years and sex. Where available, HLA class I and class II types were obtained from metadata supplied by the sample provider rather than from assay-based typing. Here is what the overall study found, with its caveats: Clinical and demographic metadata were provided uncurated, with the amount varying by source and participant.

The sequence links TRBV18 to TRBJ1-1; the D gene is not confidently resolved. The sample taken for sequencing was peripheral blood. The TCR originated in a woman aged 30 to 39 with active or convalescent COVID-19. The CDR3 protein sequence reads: CASSPGALTVNTEAFF. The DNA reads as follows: TGTGCCAGCTCACCAGGTGCCCTTACGGTGAACACTGAAGCTTTCTTT.